This T cell receptor (beta chain) stems from a study of blood T cell repertoires in COVID-19. Whole-study context: Both acute and convalescent COVID-19 samples were obtained from the United States, Italy and Spain. PBMCs, B-cell-depleted T cells, or T cells provided the cDNA or gDNA that made up the material.

Germline lookup yields CDR1 MNHEY and CDR2 SVGEGT. The CDR3 sequence is 17 residues long. V dropped 2 bases and J dropped 3 bases, with 19 bases sitting between them. Per the study methods: Counts of nucleated cells, estimated from reference gene primer amplification, were obtained. The method was immunoSEQ multiplex PCR; TCRdb's version includes in-frame clones alone and lacks a portion of them. Clone size and the V and J calls come from that table; the DNA yielded D and trimming. Of approximately 250,000 clones listed, over 70% are singletons. This receptor was obtained from a woman aged 65 to 85 with COVID-19, enrolled during active disease. The gene calls are TRBV6-2 or TRBV6-3 and TRBJ1-1, with a tentative D call TRBD1 (5 bases). Sequences were obtained from peripheral blood. CDR3 region: CASSYGDLWGDDTEAFF. The DNA for the CDR3 is TGTGCCAGCAGTTACGGGGACCTTTGGGGGGACGACACTGAAGCTTTCTTT.